These T cell receptor beta chains were read from a single sample in a study of metastatic and nonmetastatic thyroid tumors. With MiXCR, TCRdb called clones anew from the PCR reads. The data contain some 90,000 clones, 8% to 9.5% of them singletons. Sequenced input: blood. These receptors were collected from a female donor with papillary thyroid cancer or a benign thyroid nodule (not recorded which). Some clones in this sample may be carry-over from other donors' samples. Each CDR3 is given with its conserved first and last residue. D genes are given only for firm matches. The size of a clone is reported for some rows only, either as once, few or many, or as a class for expanded clones.

>TRBV15|many|NA|TRBJ2-7
TGTGCCACCAGCGGCCGATTGCACGACCACGAGCAGTACTTC
CATSGRLHDHEQYF
>TRBV7-2|few|NA|TRBJ1-5
TGTGCCAGCAGCCCCGCAGGGGTTTACGATCAGCCCCAGCATTTT
CASSPAGVYDQPQHF
>TRBV9|NA|TRBD1|TRBJ1-6
TGTGCCAGCAGCGGACAGGGTCTAGGTTCACCCCTCCACTTT
CASSGQGLGSPLHF
>TRBV9|few|TRBD1|TRBJ1-4
TGTGCCAGCAGTGATGGGACAGATCTCAATGAAAAACTGTTTTTT
CASSDGTDLNEKLFF
>TRBV5-5|NA|NA|TRBJ1-1
TGTGCCAGCAGCTTGTCTACAGTTACCATGGGAGCTTTCTTT
CASSLSTVTMGAFF
>TRBV20-1|NA|NA|TRBJ2-3
TGCAGTGCTAGCGGGGACCCAGATACGCAGTATTTT
CSASGDPDTQYF
>TRBV20-1|NA|NA|TRBJ2-3
TGCAGTGCTAGCGACGGGGGTAGCACAGATACGCAGTATTTT
CSASDGGSTDTQYF
>TRBV20-1|NA|NA|TRBJ1-5
TGCAGTGCTAGATCGACAGGAGAGATCCCTAGCAATCAGCCCCAGCATTTT
CSARSTGEIPSNQPQHF
>TRBV19|many|NA|TRBJ2-5
TGTGCCAGTAGTTTGACAGGCCGAAAAGAGACCCAGTACTTC
CASSLTGRKETQYF
>TRBV4-2|NA|TRBD1|TRBJ1-2
TGTGCCAGCAGCCTTGATTCGGGACAGGGATCTAACTATGGCTACACCTTC
CASSLDSGQGSNYGYTF
>TRBV5-8|many|NA|TRBJ2-7
TGTGCCAGCAGCTTCGAGCCCGGGACACCCTCCTACGAGCAGTACTTC
CASSFEPGTPSYEQYF
>TRBV18|many|TRBD1|TRBJ2-2
TGTGCCAGCTCACCAAACAGGGGTAACACCGGGGAGCTGTTTTTT
CASSPNRGNTGELFF
>TRBV10-3|many|NA|TRBJ1-2
TGTGCCATCAGGGAAGAGACTAACTATGGCTACACCTTC
CAIREETNYGYTF
>TRBV5-4|NA|TRBD1|TRBJ2-5
TGTGCCAGCAGCTTCCCCACAAACCCCGGGACAGGCGAGACCCAGTACTTC
CASSFPTNPGTGETQYF
>TRBV2|many|NA|TRBJ2-7
TGTGCCAGCAGCTTGGAGCATTTGTACTTC
CASSLEHLYF
>TRBV12-3/TRBV12-4|many|TRBD1|TRBJ1-3
TGTGCCAGCAGTTCGGACAGGCAAAGTTCTGGAAACACCATATATTTT
CASSSDRQSSGNTIYF
>TRBV7-8|many|TRBD1|TRBJ2-1
TGTGCCAGCAGCTTAGCACAGGGGTACAATGAGCAGTTCTTC
CASSLAQGYNEQFF
>TRBV29-1|few|TRBD1|TRBJ1-4
TGCAGCGTGTCAGGGGGGGAGAGCAGAAAACTGTTTTTT
CSVSGGESRKLFF
>TRBV18|many|TRBD2|TRBJ2-4
TGTGCCAGCTCACCACAGCGGGGGGGCCCCAAAAACATTCAGTACTTC
CASSPQRGGPKNIQYF
>TRBV28|many|TRBD1|TRBJ2-3
TGTGCCAGCAGTCGGGACAGGGGCACAGATACGCAGTATTTT
CASSRDRGTDTQYF
>TRBV5-1|many|NA|TRBJ2-2
TGCGCCAGCAGCTTGGAAAGGGAAGACGGGGAGCTGTTTTTT
CASSLEREDGELFF
>TRBV24-1|many|NA|TRBJ2-7
TGTGCCACCAGTGCTCGGGGCACATCCTACGAGCAGTACTTC
CATSARGTSYEQYF
>TRBV5-1|many|TRBD1|TRBJ1-6
TGCGCCAGCAGCTTGTTGACAGGGAATTCACCCCTCCACTTT
CASSLLTGNSPLHF
>TRBV6-1|NA|TRBD2|TRBJ2-1
TGTGCCAGCAGTGAAGAGACTAGCGGGGGGGCCTTAGATGAGCAGTTCTTC
CASSEETSGGALDEQFF
>TRBV7-3|many|TRBD2|TRBJ2-3
TGTGCCAGCAGCCGGGGGACTAGCGGGGGCACAGATACGCAGTATTTT
CASSRGTSGGTDTQYF
>TRBV9|NA|NA|TRBJ1-4
TGTGCCAGCAGCGCAACAGCGTCAACTAATGAAAAACTGTTTTTT
CASSATASTNEKLFF
>TRBV6-4|many|NA|TRBJ1-1
TGTGCCAGCAGTGTCAGCATGAACACTGAAGCTTTCTTT
CASSVSMNTEAFF
>TRBV5-1|many|NA|TRBJ2-3
TGCGCCACCCACACTCTAGAGGGTACGCAGTATTTT
CATHTLEGTQYF
>TRBV6-1|many|TRBD1|TRBJ2-7
TGTGCCAGTGACAGGGGGCACTACGAGCAGTACTTC
CASDRGHYEQYF
>TRBV2|many|NA|TRBJ1-6
TGTGCCAGAAATGGGGGGAGGAATTCATCCCTCCACTTT
CARNGGRNSSLHF
>TRBV29-1|NA|NA|TRBJ1-5
TGCAGCGTTGGATCCAGTGAGAATCAGCCTCAGCATTTT
CSVGSSENQPQHF
>TRBV2|few|TRBD2|TRBJ2-1
TGTGCCAGCAGTCCCGGACTAGCGAACAATGAGCAGTTCTTC
CASSPGLANNEQFF
>TRBV11-2|few|TRBD2|TRBJ2-3
TGTGCCAGCAGCTTAGTAGGACTAGCGGGGGGAAGCACAGATACGCAGTATTTT
CASSLVGLAGGSTDTQYF
>TRBV6-6|few|TRBD1|TRBJ2-5
TGTGCCAGCAGTTACGACAGGGGCGGTGAGACCCAGTACTTC
CASSYDRGGETQYF
>TRBV6-2/TRBV6-3|few|NA|TRBJ1-1
TGTGCCAGCAGTTACGTCGGCATGAACACTGAAGCTTTCTTT
CASSYVGMNTEAFF
>TRBV3-1|NA|NA|TRBJ2-7
TGTGCCAGCAGCCGCGGGACAGTAAGCTCCTACGAGCAGTACTTC
CASSRGTVSSYEQYF
>TRBV5-1|many|NA|TRBJ2-1
TGCGCCAGCAGCTTGAGGCTAGAATCTAACAATGAGCAGTTCTTC
CASSLRLESNNEQFF
>TRBV20-1|NA|TRBD2|TRBJ2-7
TGCAGTGCTAGAGGGCCTAGCGGAACCTACAGGCAGTACTTC
CSARGPSGTYRQYF
>TRBV5-4|many|NA|TRBJ2-1
TGTGCCAGCAGCTTGGGAAAGGGAAACAATGAGCAGTTCTTC
CASSLGKGNNEQFF
>TRBV5-1|many|NA|TRBJ1-1
TGCGCCAGCAGCTTGGTTTCTTCTATGAACACTGAAGCTTTCTTT
CASSLVSSMNTEAFF
>TRBV9|many|TRBD1|TRBJ1-2
TGTGCCAGCAGCGGACAGGGGGCCCGATATGGCTACACCTTC
CASSGQGARYGYTF
>TRBV7-9|few|TRBD1|TRBJ1-4
TGTGCCAGCAGCGTATGGGGACAGGGAATTAATGAAAAACTGTTTTTT
CASSVWGQGINEKLFF
>TRBV7-6|many|NA|TRBJ1-1
TGTGCCAGCAGCTCAGGGTCTGAAGCTTTCTTT
CASSSGSEAFF
>TRBV19|NA|TRBD1|TRBJ2-6
TGTGCCAGTAGTGACAGGGGTGGGGCCAACGTCCTGACTTTC
CASSDRGGANVLTF
>TRBV6-1|many|TRBD1|TRBJ1-1
TGTGCCAGCAAATCGACAGGGCTAGCTGTAGTGAACACTGAAGCTTTCTTT
CASKSTGLAVVNTEAFF
>TRBV13|many|TRBD1|TRBJ2-2
TGTGCCAGCAGCCTTACAGGGGTGGTCGGGGAGCTGTTTTTT
CASSLTGVVGELFF
>TRBV20-1|many|NA|TRBJ2-1
TGCAGTGCTAGGGGTGGGAAAGACTACAATGAGCAGTTCTTC
CSARGGKDYNEQFF
>TRBV29-1|few|NA|TRBJ1-4
TGCAGCGTCGTCGATGCTCGGCAAACTAATGAAAAACTGTTTTTT
CSVVDARQTNEKLFF
>TRBV6-6|many|TRBD2|TRBJ2-1
TGTGCCAGCAGTTACCGCGGGACTAGCGGGGGGGCCATGGATGAGCAGTTCTTC
CASSYRGTSGGAMDEQFF
>TRBV6-1|many|TRBD1|TRBJ1-2
TGTGCCAGCAGTCGGGACAGATTTAACTATGGCTACACCTTC
CASSRDRFNYGYTF
>TRBV7-6|NA|NA|TRBJ2-3
TGTGCCAGCAGCTTATTCGGGGACCCCACAGATACGCAGTATTTT
CASSLFGDPTDTQYF
>TRBV6-1|many|NA|TRBJ1-2
TGTGCCAGCAGTGAAGGGTGGAATGGCTACACCTTC
CASSEGWNGYTF
>TRBV2|many|TRBD1|TRBJ2-5
TGTGCCAGCATCGAGGGGGGCAGGGGGCTCCAAGAGACCCAGTACTTC
CASIEGGRGLQETQYF